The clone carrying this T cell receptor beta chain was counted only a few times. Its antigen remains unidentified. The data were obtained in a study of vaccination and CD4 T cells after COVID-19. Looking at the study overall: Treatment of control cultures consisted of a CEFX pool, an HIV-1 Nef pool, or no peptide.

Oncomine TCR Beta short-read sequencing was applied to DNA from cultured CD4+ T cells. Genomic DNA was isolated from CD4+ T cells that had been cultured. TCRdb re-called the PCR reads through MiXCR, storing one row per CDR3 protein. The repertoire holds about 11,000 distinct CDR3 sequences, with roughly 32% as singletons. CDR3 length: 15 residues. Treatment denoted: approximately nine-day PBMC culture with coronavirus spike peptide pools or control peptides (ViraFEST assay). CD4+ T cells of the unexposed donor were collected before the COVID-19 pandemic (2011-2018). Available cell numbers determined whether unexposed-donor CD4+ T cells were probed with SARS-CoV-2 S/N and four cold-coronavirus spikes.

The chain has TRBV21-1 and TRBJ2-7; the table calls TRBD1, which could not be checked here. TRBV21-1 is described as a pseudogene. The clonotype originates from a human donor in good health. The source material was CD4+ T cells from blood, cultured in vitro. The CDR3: CASSNTGTPSYEQYF. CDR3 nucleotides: TGTGCCAGCAGCAATACCGGGACACCATCCTACGAGCAGTACTTC.